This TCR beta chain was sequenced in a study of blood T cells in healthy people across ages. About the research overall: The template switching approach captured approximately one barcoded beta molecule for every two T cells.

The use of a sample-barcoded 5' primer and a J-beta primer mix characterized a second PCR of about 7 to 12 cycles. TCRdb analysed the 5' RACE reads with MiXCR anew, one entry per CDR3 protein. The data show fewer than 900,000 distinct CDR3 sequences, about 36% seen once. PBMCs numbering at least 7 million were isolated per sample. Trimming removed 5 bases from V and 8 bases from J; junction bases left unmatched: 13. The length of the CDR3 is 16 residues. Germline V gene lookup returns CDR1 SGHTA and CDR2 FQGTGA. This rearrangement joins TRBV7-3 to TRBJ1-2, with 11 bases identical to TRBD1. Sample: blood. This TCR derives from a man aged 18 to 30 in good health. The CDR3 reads CASSPDRDRGTGGYTF. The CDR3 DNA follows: TGTGCCAGCAGCCCAGACCGGGACAGGGGGACTGGAGGCTACACCTTC.